This entry features one T cell receptor (beta chain) sequence. This sample was taken from a study of cytomegalovirus exposure and HLA in healthy donors. PCR was performed using 60 Vbeta and 13 Jbeta primers. This table comes from immunoSEQ multiplex PCR, and its TCRdb copy is limited to in-frame clones, with some not included. This table holds under 200,000 clones, about 80% found once. Germline CDR1 reads SEHNR; CDR2 reads FQNEAQ (reference sequence). V was cut by 1 base and J by 1 base, with 7 bases left in between. There are 14 residues in the CDR3. The V call is TRBV7-9, the J call TRBJ1-1; D gene uncertain. The specimen sequenced was PBMCs. This receptor was identified in a man aged 50-59 years in good health and CMV-seropositive. The CDR3 sequence is CASSLVTRNTEAFF. The CDR3 DNA reads as TGTGCCAGCAGCTTAGTTACGAGGAACACTGAAGCTTTCTTT.